One and the same sample provided the 5 T cell receptor beta chains below, sequenced in a study of graft-versus-host responses after intestinal transplantation. Assay: immunoSEQ multiplex PCR; the TCRdb copy retains only in-frame clones and omits some. The sample contains over 75,000 clones, 88% of which appear only once. Their specific antigens are unknown. Sample: unstimulated CD4+ T cells sorted from spleen or lymph node cells, taken before transplant. The receptors come from a human donor who was the organ donor for an intestinal transplant.

This clone was found once. The V and J genes are TRBV7-8 and TRBJ2-7; tentatively, D is TRBD2 (5 bases). Trimming took 5 bases from V and 2 from J, leaving 13 bases between them. Germline V gives CDR1 SGHVS, CDR2 FQNEAQ. The CDR3 runs 14 residues. The DNA of the CDR3 is TGTGCCAGCAGCCGTGGGCTAGCTCCCTACGAGCAGTACTTC. It is translated as CASSRGLAPYEQYF.

The chain couples TRBV28 to TRBJ2-7, with TRBD1 matching 11 bases. The CDR3 has 17 residues. CDR1 and CDR2 (germline): MDHEN, SYDVKM. V lost 7 bases and J lost 3; bases outside the gene matches: 14. CDR3 coding DNA: TGTGCCAGCATTTCCACCATTGGACAGGGGGCTAACTACGAGCAGTACTTC. Amino acids: CASISTIGQGANYEQYF.

The V and J genes are TRBV11-3 and TRBJ2-7; TRBD1 might be the D (6 bases). Trimming took off 0 bases at V and 0 bases at J, with 21 bases between the two ends. CDR1 is SGHNT and CDR2 is YENEEA in the germline V gene. The CDR3 length is 19 residues. CDR3 loop: CASSLEGVWGQASSYEQYF. CDR3 in DNA: TGTGCCAGCAGCTTAGAGGGGGTCTGGGGGCAGGCCAGCTCCTACGAGCAGTACTTC.

For the CDR3, the DNA is TGTGCCAGCAGTGCACCGGGACAGGGTATCCATGAGCAGTTCTTC. It is translated as CASSAPGQGIHEQFF. The chain employs TRBV27 and TRBJ2-1; TRBD1 agrees at 9 bases. The CDR3 totals 15 residues. Trimming took 5 bases from V and 8 from J; bases not matched to a gene: 10. The germline V gene has CDR1 MNHEY and CDR2 SMNVEV (reference sequence).

The chain links TRBV18 to TRBJ2-3; TRBD2 agrees at 8 bases. V lost 6 bases and J lost 6; bases outside the gene matches: 11. This CDR3 is built from 15 residues. Germline CDR1 reads KGHSH; CDR2 reads LQKENI. DNA for the CDR3: TGTGCCAGCTCGGCCATCCCGGGGGGGTATGATACGCAGTATTTT. Amino acid sequence: CASSAIPGGYDTQYF.